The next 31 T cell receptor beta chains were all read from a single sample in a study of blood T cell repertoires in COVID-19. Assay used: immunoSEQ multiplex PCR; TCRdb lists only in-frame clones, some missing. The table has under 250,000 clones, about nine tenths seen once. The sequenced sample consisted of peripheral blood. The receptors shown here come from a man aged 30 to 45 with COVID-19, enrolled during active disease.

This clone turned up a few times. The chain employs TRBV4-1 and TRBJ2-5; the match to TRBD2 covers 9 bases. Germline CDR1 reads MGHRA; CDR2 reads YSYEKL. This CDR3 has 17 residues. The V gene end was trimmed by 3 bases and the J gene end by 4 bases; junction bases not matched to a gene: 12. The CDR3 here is CASSQQPGLAARETQYF. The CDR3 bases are TGCGCCAGCAGCCAGCAACCGGGACTAGCTGCCCGAGAGACCCAGTACTTC.

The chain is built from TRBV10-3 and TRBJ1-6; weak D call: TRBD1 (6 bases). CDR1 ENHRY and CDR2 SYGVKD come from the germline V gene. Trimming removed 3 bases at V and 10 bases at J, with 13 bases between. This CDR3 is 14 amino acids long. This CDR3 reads CAISERGINSPLHF. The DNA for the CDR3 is TGTGCCATCAGTGAAAGGGGGATAAACTCACCCCTCCACTTT.

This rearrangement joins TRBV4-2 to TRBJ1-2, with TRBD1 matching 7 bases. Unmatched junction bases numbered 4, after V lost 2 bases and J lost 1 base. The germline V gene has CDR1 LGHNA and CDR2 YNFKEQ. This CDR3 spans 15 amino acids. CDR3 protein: CASSQRQGSNYGYTF. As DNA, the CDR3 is TGTGCCAGCAGCCAAAGACAGGGAAGTAACTATGGCTACACCTTC.

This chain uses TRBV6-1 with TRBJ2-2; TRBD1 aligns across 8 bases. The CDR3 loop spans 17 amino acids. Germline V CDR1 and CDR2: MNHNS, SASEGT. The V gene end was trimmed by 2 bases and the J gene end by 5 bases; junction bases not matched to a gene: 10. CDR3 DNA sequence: TGTGCCAGCAGTGAACCTCGAACAGGGGGGTTGACCGGGGAGCTGTTTTTT. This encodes CASSEPRTGGLTGELFF.

CDR3 DNA: TGTGCCAGCAGCGTTAGCGGGGGGGTAGAGGTGGAGACCCAGTACTTC. The encoded protein is CASSVSGGVEVETQYF. V gene TRBV9 combines with J gene TRBJ2-5, with 11 nucleotides matching TRBD2. This CDR3 has 16 amino acids. Trimming removed 2 bases from V and 5 bases from J; junction bases left unmatched: 8. Per germline, CDR1 SGDLS and CDR2 YYNGEE.

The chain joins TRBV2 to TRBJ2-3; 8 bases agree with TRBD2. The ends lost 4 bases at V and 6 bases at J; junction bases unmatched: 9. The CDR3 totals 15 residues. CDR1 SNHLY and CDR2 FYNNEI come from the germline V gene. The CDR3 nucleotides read TGTGCCAGCAGTGTCTCGGGGGGGCCGTTGGATACGCAGTATTTT. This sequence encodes CASSVSGGPLDTQYF.

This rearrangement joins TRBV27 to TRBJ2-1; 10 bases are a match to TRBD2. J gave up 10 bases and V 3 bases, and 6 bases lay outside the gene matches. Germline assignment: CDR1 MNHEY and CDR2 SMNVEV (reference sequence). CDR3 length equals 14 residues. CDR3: CASSLRPSGGEQFF. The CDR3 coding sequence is TGTGCCAGCAGTTTGAGGCCTAGCGGGGGCGAGCAGTTCTTC.

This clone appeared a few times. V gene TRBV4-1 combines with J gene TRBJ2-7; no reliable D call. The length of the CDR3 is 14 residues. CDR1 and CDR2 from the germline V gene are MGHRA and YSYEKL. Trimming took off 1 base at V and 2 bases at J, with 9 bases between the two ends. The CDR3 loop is CASSQGSSTYEQYF. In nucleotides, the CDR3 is TGCGCCAGCAGCCAAGGTTCGTCTACCTACGAGCAGTACTTC.

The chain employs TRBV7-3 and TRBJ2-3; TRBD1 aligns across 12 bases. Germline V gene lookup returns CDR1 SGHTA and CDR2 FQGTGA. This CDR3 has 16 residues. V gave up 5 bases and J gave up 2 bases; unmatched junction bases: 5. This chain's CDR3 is CASSRGTGGLTDTQYF. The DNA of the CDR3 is TGTGCCAGCAGCCGGGGGACAGGGGGCCTCACAGATACGCAGTATTTT.

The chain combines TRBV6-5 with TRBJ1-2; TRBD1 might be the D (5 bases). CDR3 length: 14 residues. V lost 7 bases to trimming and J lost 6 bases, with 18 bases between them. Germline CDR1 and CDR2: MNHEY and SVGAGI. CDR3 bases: TGTGCCAGCAAGGATAGGGGAAGCGGGCATGGCTACACCTTC. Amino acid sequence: CASKDRGSGHGYTF.

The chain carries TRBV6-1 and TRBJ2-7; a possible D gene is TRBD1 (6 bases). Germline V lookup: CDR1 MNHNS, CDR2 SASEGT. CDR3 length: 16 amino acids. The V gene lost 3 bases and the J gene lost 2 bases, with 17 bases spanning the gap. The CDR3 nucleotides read TGTGCCAGCAGTGACGGGACACCACCCCTCACCTACGAGCAGTACTTC. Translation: CASSDGTPPLTYEQYF.

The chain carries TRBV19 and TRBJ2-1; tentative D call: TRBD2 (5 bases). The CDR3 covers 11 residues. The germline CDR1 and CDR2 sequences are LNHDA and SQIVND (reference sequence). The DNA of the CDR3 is TGTGCGACTAAATATGAGGATGAGCAGTTCTTC. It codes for CATKYEDEQFF. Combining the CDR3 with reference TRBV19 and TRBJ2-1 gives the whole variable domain DGGITQSPKYLFRKEGQNVTLSCEQNLNHDAMYWYRQDPGQGLRLIYYSQIVNDFQKGDIAEGYSVSREKKESFPLTVTSAQKNPTAFYLCATKYEDEQFFGPGTRLTVL.

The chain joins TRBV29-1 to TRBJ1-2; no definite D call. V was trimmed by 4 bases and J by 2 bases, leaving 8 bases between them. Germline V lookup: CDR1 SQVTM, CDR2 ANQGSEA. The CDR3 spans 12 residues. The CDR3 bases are TGCAGCGTTGCTACAGCCAACTATGGCTACACCTTC. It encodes CSVATANYGYTF.

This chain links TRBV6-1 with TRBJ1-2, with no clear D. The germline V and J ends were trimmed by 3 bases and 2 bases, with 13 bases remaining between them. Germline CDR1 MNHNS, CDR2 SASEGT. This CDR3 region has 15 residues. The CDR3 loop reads CASSDGFSGNYGYTF. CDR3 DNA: TGTGCCAGCAGTGACGGGTTTTCGGGGAACTATGGCTACACCTTC.

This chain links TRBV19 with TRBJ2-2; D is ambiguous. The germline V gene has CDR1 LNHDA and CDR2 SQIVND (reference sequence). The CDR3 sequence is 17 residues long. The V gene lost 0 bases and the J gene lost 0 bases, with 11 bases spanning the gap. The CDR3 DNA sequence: TGTGCCAGTAGTATAGATCCGAGACTGGCGAACACCGGGGAGCTGTTTTTT. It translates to CASSIDPRLANTGELFF.

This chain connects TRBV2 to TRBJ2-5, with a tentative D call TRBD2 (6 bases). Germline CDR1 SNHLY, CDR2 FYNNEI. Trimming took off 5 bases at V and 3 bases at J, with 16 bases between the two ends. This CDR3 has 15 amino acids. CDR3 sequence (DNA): TGTGCCAGCAGTAGCCCCGGGGGTGGGAAAGAGACCCAGTACTTC. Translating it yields CASSSPGGGKETQYF. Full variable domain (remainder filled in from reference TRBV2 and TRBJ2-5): EPEVTQTPSHQVTQMGQEVILRCVPISNHLYFYWYRQILGQKVEFLVSFYNNEISEKSEIFDDQFSVERPDGSNFTLKIRSTKLEDSAMYFCASSSPGGGKETQYFGPGTRLLVL.

In DNA form, the CDR3 reads TGTGCCAGCAGTGAACATTTGCGAAGTGCTTTCTTT. Its translation is CASSEHLRSAFF. The chain employs TRBV6-1 and TRBJ1-1, with D unclear. V was cut by 2 bases and J by 11 bases, with 12 bases left in between. This CDR3 has 12 amino acids. Germline-derived CDR1 and CDR2 are MNHNS and SASEGT.

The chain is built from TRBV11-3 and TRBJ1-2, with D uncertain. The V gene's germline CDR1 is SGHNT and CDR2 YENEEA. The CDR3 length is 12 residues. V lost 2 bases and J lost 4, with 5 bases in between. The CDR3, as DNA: TGTGCCAGCAGCTTACCGGTCTATGGCTACACCTTC. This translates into CASSLPVYGYTF.

The CDR3 nucleotides are TGTGCCAGAGACGGGGGGGCCTACGAGCAGTACTTC. The encoded protein is CARDGGAYEQYF. J is TRBJ2-7 and V is TRBV12-3 or TRBV12-4; 8 positions agree with TRBD2. The CDR3 spans 12 residues. Losses at the gene ends were 9 bases for V and 2 bases for J; bases not matched to a gene: 3.

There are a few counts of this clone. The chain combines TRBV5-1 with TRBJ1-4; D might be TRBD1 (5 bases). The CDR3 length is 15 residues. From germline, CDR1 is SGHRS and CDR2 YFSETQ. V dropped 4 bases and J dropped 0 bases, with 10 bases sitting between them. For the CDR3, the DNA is TGCGCCAGCAGCACGGGGGATACAACTAATGAAAAACTGTTTTTT. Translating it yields CASSTGDTTNEKLFF.

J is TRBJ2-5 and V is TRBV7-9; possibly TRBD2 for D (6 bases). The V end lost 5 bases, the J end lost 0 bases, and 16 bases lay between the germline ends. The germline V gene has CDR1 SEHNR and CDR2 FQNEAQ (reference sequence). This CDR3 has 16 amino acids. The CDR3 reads CASSAWGVRDQETQYF. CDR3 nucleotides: TGTGCCAGCAGCGCCTGGGGGGTTAGGGACCAAGAGACCCAGTACTTC.

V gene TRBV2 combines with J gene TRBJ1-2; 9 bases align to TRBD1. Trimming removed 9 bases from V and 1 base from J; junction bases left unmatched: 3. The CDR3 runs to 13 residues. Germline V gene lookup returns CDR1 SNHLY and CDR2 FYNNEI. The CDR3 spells CARGTGNNYGYTF. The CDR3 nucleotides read TGTGCCAGAGGGACAGGGAATAACTATGGCTACACCTTC.

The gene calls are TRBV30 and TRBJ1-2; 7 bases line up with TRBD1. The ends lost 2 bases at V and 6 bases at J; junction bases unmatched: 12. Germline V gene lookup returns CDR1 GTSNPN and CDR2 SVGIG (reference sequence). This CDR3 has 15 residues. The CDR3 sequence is CAWSNKGAHFHGYTF. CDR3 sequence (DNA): TGTGCCTGGAGTAATAAGGGGGCGCATTTCCATGGCTACACCTTC.

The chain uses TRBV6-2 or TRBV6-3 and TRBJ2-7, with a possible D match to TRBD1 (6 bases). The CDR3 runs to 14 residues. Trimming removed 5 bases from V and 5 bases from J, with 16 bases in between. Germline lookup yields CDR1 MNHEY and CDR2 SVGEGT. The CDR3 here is CASSQQGYLDEQYF. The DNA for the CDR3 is TGTGCCAGCAGTCAACAGGGCTACCTGGACGAGCAGTACTTC.

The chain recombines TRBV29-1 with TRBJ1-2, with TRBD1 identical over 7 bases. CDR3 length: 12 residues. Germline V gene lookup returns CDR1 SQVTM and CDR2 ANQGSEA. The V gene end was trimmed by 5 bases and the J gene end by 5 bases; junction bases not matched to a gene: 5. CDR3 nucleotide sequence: TGCAGCGTTCGGCAGGGGGATTATGGCTACACCTTC. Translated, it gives CSVRQGDYGYTF. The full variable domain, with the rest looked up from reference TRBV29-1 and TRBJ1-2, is SAVISQKPSRDICQRGTSLTIQCQVDSQVTMMFWYRQQPGQSLTLIATANQGSEATYESGFVIDKFPISRPNLTFSTLTVSNMSPEDSSIYLCSVRQGDYGYTFGSGTRLTVV.

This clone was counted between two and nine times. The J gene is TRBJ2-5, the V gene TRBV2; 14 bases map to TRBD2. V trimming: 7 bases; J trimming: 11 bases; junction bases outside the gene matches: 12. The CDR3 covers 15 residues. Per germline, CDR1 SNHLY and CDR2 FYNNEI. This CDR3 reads CASNVPGLAGAGQYF. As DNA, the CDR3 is TGTGCCAGCAATGTCCCGGGACTAGCGGGGGCCGGACAGTACTTC.

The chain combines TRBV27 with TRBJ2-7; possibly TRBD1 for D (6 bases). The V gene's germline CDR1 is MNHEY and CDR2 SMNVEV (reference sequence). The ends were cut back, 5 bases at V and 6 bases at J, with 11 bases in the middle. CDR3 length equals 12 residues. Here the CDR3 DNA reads TGTGCCAGCAGTCCAGACAGGCGCGAGCAGTACTTC. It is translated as CASSPDRREQYF.

CDR3 in DNA: TGTGCCAGCAGCTCGCGATCCGACAGTTATGGCTACACCTTC. Translated: CASSSRSDSYGYTF. The gene calls are TRBV7-6 and TRBJ1-2; tentative D call: TRBD1 (5 bases). The CDR3 is 14 amino acids. Trimming left V 4 bases short and J 5 bases short, with 14 bases between. In germline, CDR1 is SGHVS, CDR2 FNYEAQ.

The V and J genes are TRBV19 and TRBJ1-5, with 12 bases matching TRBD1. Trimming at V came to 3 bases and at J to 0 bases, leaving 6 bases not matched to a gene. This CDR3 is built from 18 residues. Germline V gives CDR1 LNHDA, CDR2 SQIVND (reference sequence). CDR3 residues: CASSMSGQGAHSNQPQHF. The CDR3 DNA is TGTGCCAGTAGTATGTCGGGACAGGGGGCGCATAGCAATCAGCCCCAGCATTTT.

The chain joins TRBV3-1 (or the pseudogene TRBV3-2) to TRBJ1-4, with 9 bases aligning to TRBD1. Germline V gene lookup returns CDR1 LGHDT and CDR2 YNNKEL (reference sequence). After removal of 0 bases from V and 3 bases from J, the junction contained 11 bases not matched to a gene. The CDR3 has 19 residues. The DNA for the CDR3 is TGTGCCAGCAGCCAAGAGCCTTTCAGGACAGGGGACCCTAATGAAAAACTGTTTTTT. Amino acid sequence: CASSQEPFRTGDPNEKLFF.

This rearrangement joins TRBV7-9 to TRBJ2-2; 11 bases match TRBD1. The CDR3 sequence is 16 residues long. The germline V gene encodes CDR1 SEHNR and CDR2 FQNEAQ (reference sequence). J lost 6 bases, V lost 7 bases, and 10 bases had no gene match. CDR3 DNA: TGTGCCAGCAACCAGGACAGGGGGCGCCTTGCCGGGGAGCTGTTTTTT. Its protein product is CASNQDRGRLAGELFF. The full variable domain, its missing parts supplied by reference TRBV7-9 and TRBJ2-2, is DTGVSQNPRHKITKRGQNVTFRCDPISEHNRLYWYRQTLGQGPEFLTYFQNEAQLEKSRLLSDRFSAERPKGSFSTLEIQRTEQGDSAMYLCASNQDRGRLAGELFFGEGSRLTVL.